This T cell receptor (beta chain) was sequenced for a study of T cells in Graves' hyperthyroidism and ophthalmopathy. About the study: Pretreatment peripheral blood was obtained at initial diagnosis.

Whole-study findings and limits: Most clonotypes expanded in the thyroid (above 0.001) were also present in blood.

This clonotype was picked up many times. Its specificity is not known. CDR1 KGHDR and CDR2 SFDVKD come from the germline V gene. The CDR3 consists of 14 residues. Trimming removed 6 bases at V and 2 bases at J, with 11 bases between. The investigators amplified TCR beta CDR3 regions from RNA transcripts. First-round RT-PCR of the TCR CDR3 relied on the HTBI primer set. TCRdb itself ran the multiplex PCR reads through MiXCR, one entry per CDR3 protein. Found here are some 350,000 distinct CDR3 sequences, about an eighth of them singletons; the top ten hold almost 35%. Fresh peripheral blood, about 10 ml of it, supplied the PBMCs.

Sequencing was done on a sample of blood. The chain has TRBV24-1 and TRBJ2-3; D may be TRBD1 or TRBD2 (5 bases each). The sequence was obtained from a woman aged 35 to 49 with Graves' ophthalmopathy. CDR3 sequence reads: CATSKRGSTDTQYF. CDR3 in DNA: TGTGCCACCAGTAAGAGGGGATCCACAGATACGCAGTATTTT.